This TCR beta chain appears in the sequencing data of a study of cytomegalovirus exposure and HLA in healthy donors. General study results and limits: There were several of the most significant clusters that appeared linked to common viral pathogens in a later analysis. A later analysis linked around 17,000 TCR beta sequences to HLA alleles at 0.05 false discovery rate. Previously analyzed data showed that most TCR beta V segments were productive at a frequency of about 87% or about 30%.

Turning to this clone: Its antigen is as yet unknown.

This CDR3 is 15 amino acids long. CDR1 is SGHDT, CDR2 YYEEEE, per germline. Trimming removed 4 bases at V and 0 bases at J, with 11 bases between. This PCR relied on a set of 60 Vbeta primers and 13 Jbeta primers. Clones were sequenced by immunoSEQ multiplex PCR, and TCRdb holds only the in-frame ones, with some missing. The sample has 200,000 to 250,000 clones, approximately 84% seen once. At the time of sampling, donors were nominally healthy, though unrecorded immune exposures were likely. The sequence was obtained from a woman between 40 and 50 years old in good health and CMV-seronegative. V and J are TRBV5-6 and TRBJ1-5; D gene unclear. Sequenced input: PBMCs. Here the CDR3 reads CASSLGDYSNQPQHF. CDR3 DNA sequence: TGTGCCAGCAGCCTCGGGGATTATAGCAATCAGCCCCAGCATTTT.